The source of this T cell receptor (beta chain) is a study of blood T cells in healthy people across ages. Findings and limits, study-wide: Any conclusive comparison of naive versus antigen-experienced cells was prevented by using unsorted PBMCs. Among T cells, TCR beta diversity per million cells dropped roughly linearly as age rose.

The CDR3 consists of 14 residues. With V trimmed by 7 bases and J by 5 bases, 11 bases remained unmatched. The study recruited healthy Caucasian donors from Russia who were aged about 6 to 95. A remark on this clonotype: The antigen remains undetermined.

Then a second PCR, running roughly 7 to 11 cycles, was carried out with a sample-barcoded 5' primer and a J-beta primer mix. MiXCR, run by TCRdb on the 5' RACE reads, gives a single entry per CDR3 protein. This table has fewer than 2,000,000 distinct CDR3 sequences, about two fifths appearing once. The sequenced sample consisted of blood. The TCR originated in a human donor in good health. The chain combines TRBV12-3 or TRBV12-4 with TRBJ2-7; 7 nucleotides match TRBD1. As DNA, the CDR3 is TGTGCCAGCACACTCCGCAACAGGGGTCACGAGCAGTACTTC. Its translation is CASTLRNRGHEQYF.